A selection of T cell receptor beta chains follows, all from one sample in a study of cytomegalovirus exposure and HLA in healthy donors. The method was immunoSEQ multiplex PCR; TCRdb's version includes in-frame clones alone and lacks a portion of them. The table shows 330,000 or so clones, with roughly 85% occurring only once. Source material: PBMCs. These receptors originate from a woman younger than 35 in good health and CMV-seronegative. Each CDR3 is given with its conserved first and last residue. A D gene is named only where the DNA matches it firmly. Expanded clones are given a class, and other clones once, few, many or no size at all.

d_call: TRBD1
clone_size: .
j_call: TRBJ1-2
v_call: TRBV11-2
cdr3_aa: CASKPPTGVYGYTF
cdr3_nt: TGTGCCAGCAAACCGCCGACAGGGGTGTATGGCTACACCTTC

d_call: TRBD1
clone_size: .
j_call: TRBJ1-5
v_call: TRBV6-6
cdr3_aa: CASSSDRGMSNQPQHF
cdr3_nt: TGTGCCAGCAGTTCAGACAGGGGGATGAGCAATCAGCCCCAGCATTTT

d_call: TRBD1
clone_size: .
j_call: TRBJ1-2
v_call: TRBV6-4
cdr3_aa: CASGDRAENGYTF
cdr3_nt: TGTGCCAGCGGGGACAGGGCGGAAAATGGCTACACCTTC

d_call: TRBD1
clone_size: .
j_call: TRBJ1-1
v_call: TRBV27
cdr3_aa: CASSSTGGGFTEAFF
cdr3_nt: TGTGCCAGCAGTAGCACAGGGGGCGGTTTCACTGAAGCTTTCTTT

d_call: TRBD2
clone_size: .
j_call: TRBJ2-1
v_call: TRBV27
cdr3_aa: CASSPRLAGAYNEQFF
cdr3_nt: TGTGCCAGCAGTCCTCGACTAGCGGGGGCCTACAATGAGCAGTTCTTC

d_call: TRBD2
clone_size: .
j_call: TRBJ2-7
v_call: TRBV25-1
cdr3_aa: CASTCFGTREYEQYF
cdr3_nt: TGTGCCAGCACTTGTTTCGGGACTAGAGAGTACGAGCAGTACTTC

d_call: TRBD1
clone_size: .
j_call: TRBJ1-1
v_call: TRBV6-5
cdr3_aa: CASSSGTVNTEAFF
cdr3_nt: TGTGCCAGCAGTTCGGGGACAGTTAACACTGAAGCTTTCTTT

d_call: TRBD2
clone_size: .
j_call: TRBJ2-7
v_call: TRBV29-1
cdr3_aa: CSVAGGAREQYF
cdr3_nt: TGCAGCGTTGCGGGGGGGGCTCGCGAGCAGTACTTC

d_call: .
clone_size: .
j_call: TRBJ2-6
v_call: TRBV20-1
cdr3_aa: CSAKYGQVLTF
cdr3_nt: TGCAGTGCCAAGTATGGGCAGGTCCTGACTTTC

d_call: .
clone_size: .
j_call: TRBJ2-7
v_call: TRBV27
cdr3_aa: CASRWAGSLSYEQYF
cdr3_nt: TGTGCCAGCAGGTGGGCTGGGTCCCTCTCCTACGAGCAGTACTTC

d_call: TRBD1
clone_size: .
j_call: TRBJ2-5
v_call: TRBV10-3
cdr3_aa: CAISGGQGETQYF
cdr3_nt: TGTGCCATCAGTGGGGGACAGGGGGAGACCCAGTACTTC

d_call: .
clone_size: many
j_call: TRBJ2-1
v_call: TRBV5-1
cdr3_aa: CASTRVGPYNEQFF
cdr3_nt: TGCGCCAGCACCAGGGTAGGGCCCTACAATGAGCAGTTCTTC

d_call: .
clone_size: .
j_call: TRBJ2-7
v_call: TRBV7-9
cdr3_aa: CASSLGAGSSYEQYF
cdr3_nt: TGTGCCAGCAGCTTAGGGGCGGGGAGCTCCTACGAGCAGTACTTC

d_call: TRBD2
clone_size: .
j_call: TRBJ2-7
v_call: TRBV18
cdr3_aa: CASSPGLAGGPNEQYF
cdr3_nt: TGTGCCAGCTCACCCGGGCTAGCGGGAGGGCCTAACGAGCAGTACTTC

d_call: .
clone_size: .
j_call: TRBJ1-5
v_call: TRBV5-1
cdr3_aa: CASSLGGDQPQHF
cdr3_nt: TGCGCCAGCAGCTTAGGAGGGGATCAGCCCCAGCATTTT

d_call: .
clone_size: .
j_call: TRBJ2-5
v_call: TRBV13
cdr3_aa: CASSPRGEGQETQYF
cdr3_nt: TGTGCCAGCAGCCCCAGGGGAGAGGGCCAAGAGACCCAGTACTTC

d_call: TRBD2
clone_size: .
j_call: TRBJ2-5
v_call: TRBV6-5
cdr3_aa: CASGTLRGRAVSQYF
cdr3_nt: TGTGCCAGCGGGACACTCCGCGGGAGGGCCGTGTCCCAGTACTTC

d_call: .
clone_size: .
j_call: TRBJ2-1
v_call: TRBV29-1
cdr3_aa: CSVGLDNEQFF
cdr3_nt: TGCAGCGTTGGACTAGACAATGAGCAGTTCTTC

d_call: TRBD1
clone_size: .
j_call: TRBJ2-5
v_call: TRBV5-1
cdr3_aa: CASSSTGDGETQYF
cdr3_nt: TGCGCCAGCAGCTCGACAGGGGACGGGGAGACCCAGTACTTC

d_call: TRBD1
clone_size: .
j_call: TRBJ2-5
v_call: TRBV29-1
cdr3_aa: CSVDTGGGETQYF
cdr3_nt: TGCAGCGTTGATACAGGGGGCGGGGAGACCCAGTACTTC

d_call: .
clone_size: .
j_call: TRBJ1-1
v_call: TRBV12-2
cdr3_aa: CASRPSGETPEAFF
cdr3_nt: TGTGCAAGTCGCCCGTCCGGGGAAACCCCTGAAGCTTTCTTT

d_call: TRBD1
clone_size: .
j_call: TRBJ1-3
v_call: TRBV30
cdr3_aa: CAWRGQGKNTIYF
cdr3_nt: TGTGCCTGGAGAGGACAGGGAAAAAACACCATATATTTT

d_call: .
clone_size: .
j_call: TRBJ1-1
v_call: TRBV13
cdr3_aa: CASSLQGHTEAFF
cdr3_nt: TGTGCCAGCAGCTTACAGGGTCACACTGAAGCTTTCTTT

d_call: TRBD1
clone_size: few
j_call: TRBJ1-5
v_call: TRBV18
cdr3_aa: CASSQDRVGQPQHF
cdr3_nt: TGTGCCAGCTCACAAGACAGGGTCGGTCAGCCCCAGCATTTT